A single sample gave rise to the 13 T cell receptor beta chains below, sequenced in a study of T cells in Graves' hyperthyroidism and ophthalmopathy. Amplification yielded TCR beta CDR3 regions, with RNA transcripts as the source. HTBI primers drove first-round RT-PCR of the TCR CDR3. TCRdb re-derived calls from the multiplex PCR reads in MiXCR, one entry per CDR3 protein. This repertoire shows about 740,000 distinct CDR3 sequences, 11% to 15% found once; its top ten account for roughly 10%. The sequenced sample was blood. The receptors derive from a woman younger than 30 with Graves' hyperthyroidism.

This clonotype was counted many times. The junction differs from germline at one of its ends, possibly a read error. V usage is TRBV12-3 or TRBV12-4 and J usage is TRBJ2-7; D remains unclear. The CDR3 has 12 amino acids. CDR3 sequence: CASSPESYEQYF. CDR3 bases: TGCGCCAGCAGCCCCGAATCCTACGAGCAGTACTTC.

Ten or more counts support this clonotype. The V gene is TRBV7-9, the J gene TRBJ2-7; D gene uncertain. Trimming removed 3 bases from V and 2 bases from J, with 11 bases in between. This CDR3 is built from 14 residues. CDR1 and CDR2 from the germline V gene are SEHNR and FQNEAQ (reference sequence). CDR3 amino acids: CASSFFPATYEQYF. The CDR3 DNA reads TGTGCCAGCAGCTTTTTCCCCGCCACCTACGAGCAGTACTTC.

The rearrangement joins TRBV18 to TRBJ1-1; perhaps TRBD1 as D (5 bases). The CDR3 covers 15 residues. V lost 8 bases, J lost 2 bases, and 18 bases lay in between. The V gene's germline CDR1 is KGHSH and CDR2 LQKENI. Written as DNA, the CDR3 is TGTGCCAGCACTGGGGGGGTAGGTGGCAACACTGAAGCTTTCTTT. This sequence encodes CASTGGVGGNTEAFF.

The sample holds many counts of this clonotype. The CDR3 DNA sequence: TGTGCCAGCAGTGCAGAAAACGATTACAGGGGGTACGAGCAGTACTTC. This gives the protein CASSAENDYRGYEQYF. The V call is TRBV2, the J call TRBJ2-7; 8 bases match TRBD1. The trim removed 4 bases at V and 4 bases at J, leaving 12 bases unmatched. This CDR3 has 16 amino acids. CDR1 is SNHLY and CDR2 is FYNNEI in the germline V gene.

This clonotype was observed at least ten times. CDR3 loop: CASSSTGLIYEQYF. The CDR3 nucleotides read TGTGCCAGCAGCTCTACGGGACTGATCTACGAGCAGTACTTC. The V call is TRBV12-3 or TRBV12-4, the J call TRBJ2-7; TRBD2 is a possible D gene (6 bases). The germline V and J ends were trimmed by 6 bases and 3 bases, with 15 bases remaining between them. The CDR3 loop spans 14 amino acids.

Regarding this clonotype: A read error may be the cause here, since a much bigger clone is one base away. The chain links TRBV6-1 to TRBJ1-1; D not resolved. The CDR3 contains 12 residues. Looked up from germline, CDR1 is MNHNS and CDR2 is SASEGT. CDR3 amino acids: CAGMGDLKEALF. CDR3 DNA: TGTGCCGGCATGGGAGATCTCAAGGAAGCTCTCTTT.

This clonotype was detected ten times or more. The chain links TRBV12-3 or TRBV12-4 to TRBJ1-5, with D unresolved. Trimming left V 1 base short and J 4 bases short, with 11 bases between. The CDR3 runs 15 residues. The CDR3 is CASSLVWQVNQPQHF. The CDR3 nucleotides read TGTGCCAGCAGTTTAGTATGGCAGGTAAATCAGCCCCAGCATTTT.

In its sample, this clonotype was seen many times. The CDR3, as DNA: TGTGCCAGCAGCTTCAGGTGGTCAGGTGAAGCTTTCTTT. The encoded protein is CASSFRWSGEAFF. This rearrangement joins TRBV5-6 to TRBJ1-1; no definite D call. The CDR3 covers 13 residues. CDR1 is SGHDT, CDR2 YYEEEE, per germline. V lost 2 bases and J lost 7, with 12 bases in between.

This clonotype was picked up many times. The chain recombines TRBV7-8 with TRBJ1-1; no clear D gene. Germline CDR1 is SGHVS and CDR2 is FQNEAQ. The V end was cut by 1 base, the J end by 0 bases, with 12 bases between. This CDR3 is 16 amino acids long. This CDR3 is CASSLVSRQLNTEAFF. The CDR3 DNA reads TGTGCCAGCAGCTTAGTATCGAGACAATTGAACACTGAAGCTTTCTTT.

This clonotype was seen ten or more times. The chain links TRBV11-1 to TRBJ2-5; 9 nucleotides agree with TRBD2. CDR3 length equals 14 residues. V dropped 5 bases and J dropped 9; count of bases not matched to a gene: 10. Germline CDR1 and CDR2: SGHAT and FQDESV (reference sequence). In DNA form, the CDR3 reads TGTGCCAGCAGCGCCACCCGCGGGAGGGTGGCCCAGTACTTC. It encodes CASSATRGRVAQYF.

This sequence joins TRBV24-1 and TRBJ2-3, with unresolved D. V gave up 5 bases and J gave up 3 bases, with 11 bases separating them. This CDR3 comprises 14 residues. In germline, CDR1 is KGHDR, CDR2 SFDVKD. CDR3 sequence (DNA): TGTGCCACCAGTGTAGGCCCGGAGACAGATACGCAGTATTTT. As protein: CATSVGPETDTQYF.

The CDR3 sequence: CATSDLSNYGYTF. CDR3 coding DNA: TGTGCCACCAGTGATTTAAGCAACTATGGCTACACCTTC. The chain employs TRBV24-1 and TRBJ1-2; no firm D call. The CDR3 runs to 13 residues. The V gene lost 1 base and the J gene lost 2 bases, with 4 bases spanning the gap. Germline CDR1 reads KGHDR; CDR2 reads SFDVKD.

Only a few counts were recorded for this clonotype. The chain couples TRBV14 to TRBJ2-1; no firm D call. The CDR3 loop spans 12 amino acids. Trimming cost V 0 bases and J 6 bases, with 3 bases left between them. Germline lookup yields CDR1 SGHDN and CDR2 FVKESK. The CDR3 protein is CASSQEINEQFF. For the CDR3, the DNA is TGTGCCAGCAGCCAAGAAATCAATGAGCAGTTCTTC.